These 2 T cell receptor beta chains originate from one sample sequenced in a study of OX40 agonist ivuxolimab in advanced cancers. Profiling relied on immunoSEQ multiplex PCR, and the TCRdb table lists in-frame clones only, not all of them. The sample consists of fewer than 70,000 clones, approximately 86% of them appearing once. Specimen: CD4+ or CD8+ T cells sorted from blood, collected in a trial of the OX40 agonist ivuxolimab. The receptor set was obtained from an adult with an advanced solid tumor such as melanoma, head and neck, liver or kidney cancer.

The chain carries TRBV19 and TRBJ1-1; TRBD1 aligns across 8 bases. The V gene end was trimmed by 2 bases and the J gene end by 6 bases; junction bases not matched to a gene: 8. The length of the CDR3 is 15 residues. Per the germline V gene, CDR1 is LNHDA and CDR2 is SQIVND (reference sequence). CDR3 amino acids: CASSISHTGGPEAFF. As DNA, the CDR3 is TGTGCCAGTAGTATATCTCATACAGGGGGTCCTGAAGCTTTCTTT.

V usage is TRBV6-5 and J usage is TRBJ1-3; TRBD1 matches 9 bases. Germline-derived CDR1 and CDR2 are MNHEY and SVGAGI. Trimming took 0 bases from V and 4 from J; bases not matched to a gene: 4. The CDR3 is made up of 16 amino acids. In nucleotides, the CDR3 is TGTGCCAGCAGTTACTCTTTGACAGGGGGAGGAAACACCATATATTTT. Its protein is CASSYSLTGGGNTIYF.